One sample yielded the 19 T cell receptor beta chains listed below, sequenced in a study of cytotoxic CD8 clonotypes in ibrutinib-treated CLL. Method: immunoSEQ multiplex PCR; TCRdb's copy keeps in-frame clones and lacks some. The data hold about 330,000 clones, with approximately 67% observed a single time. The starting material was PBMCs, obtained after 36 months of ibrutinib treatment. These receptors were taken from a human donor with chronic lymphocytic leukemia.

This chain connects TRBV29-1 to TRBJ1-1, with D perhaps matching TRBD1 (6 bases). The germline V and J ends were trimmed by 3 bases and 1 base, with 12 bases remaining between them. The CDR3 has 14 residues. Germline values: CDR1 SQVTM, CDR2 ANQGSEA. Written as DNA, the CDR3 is TGCAGCGTTGACTGGGACACCCGGAACACTGAAGCTTTCTTT. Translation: CSVDWDTRNTEAFF.

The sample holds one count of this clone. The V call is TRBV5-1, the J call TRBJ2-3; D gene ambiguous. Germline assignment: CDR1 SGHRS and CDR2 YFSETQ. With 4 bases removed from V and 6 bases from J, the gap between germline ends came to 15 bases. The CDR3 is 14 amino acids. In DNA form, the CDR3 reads TGCGCCAGCAGCCCCGAGGTCCGCTTGGATACGCAGTATTTT. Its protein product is CASSPEVRLDTQYF.

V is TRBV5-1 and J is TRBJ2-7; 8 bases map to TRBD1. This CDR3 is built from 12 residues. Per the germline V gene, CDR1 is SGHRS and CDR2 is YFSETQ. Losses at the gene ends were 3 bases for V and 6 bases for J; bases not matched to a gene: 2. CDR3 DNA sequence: TGCGCCAGCAGCTCCAGGGGGCTCGAGCAGTACTTC. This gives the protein CASSSRGLEQYF.

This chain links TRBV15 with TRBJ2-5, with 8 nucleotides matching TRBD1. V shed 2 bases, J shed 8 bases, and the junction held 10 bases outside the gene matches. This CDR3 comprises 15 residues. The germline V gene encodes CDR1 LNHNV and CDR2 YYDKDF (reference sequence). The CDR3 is CATSRSGGTRDTQYF. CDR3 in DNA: TGTGCCACCAGCAGATCAGGGGGCACAAGAGATACCCAGTACTTC.

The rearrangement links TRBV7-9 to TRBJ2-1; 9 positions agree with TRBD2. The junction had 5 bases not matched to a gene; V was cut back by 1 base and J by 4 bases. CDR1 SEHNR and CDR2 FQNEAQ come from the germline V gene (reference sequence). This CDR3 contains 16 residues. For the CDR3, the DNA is TGTGCCAGCAGCTTAGGGGGGACTAGCCGGTACAATGAGCAGTTCTTC. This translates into CASSLGGTSRYNEQFF.

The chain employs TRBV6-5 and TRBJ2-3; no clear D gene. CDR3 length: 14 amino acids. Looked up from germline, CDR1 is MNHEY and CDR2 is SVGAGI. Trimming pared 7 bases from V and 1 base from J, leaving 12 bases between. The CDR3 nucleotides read TGTGCCAGCACTGACGGCTTGGGCACAGATACGCAGTATTTT. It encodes CASTDGLGTDTQYF.

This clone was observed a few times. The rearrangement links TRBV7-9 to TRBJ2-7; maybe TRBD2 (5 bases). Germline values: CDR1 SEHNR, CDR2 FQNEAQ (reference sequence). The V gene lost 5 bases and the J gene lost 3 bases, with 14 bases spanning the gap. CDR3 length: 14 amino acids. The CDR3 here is CASSPGGGFYEQYF. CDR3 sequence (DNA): TGTGCCAGCAGCCCCGGAGGTGGATTCTACGAGCAGTACTTC.

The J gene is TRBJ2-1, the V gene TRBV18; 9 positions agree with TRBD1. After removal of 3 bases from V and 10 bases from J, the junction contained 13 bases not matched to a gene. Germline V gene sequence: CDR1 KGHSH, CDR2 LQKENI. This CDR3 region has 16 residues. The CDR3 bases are TGTGCCAGCTCACCGGAACAGGGGGCCCGTAGTGGGGAGCAGTTCTTC. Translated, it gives CASSPEQGARSGEQFF.

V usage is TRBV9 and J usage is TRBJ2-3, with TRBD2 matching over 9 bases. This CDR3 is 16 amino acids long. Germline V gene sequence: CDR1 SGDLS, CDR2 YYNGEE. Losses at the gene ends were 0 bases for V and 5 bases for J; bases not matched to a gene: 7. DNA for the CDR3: TGTGCCAGCAGCGTAGCCGGCGGGAGGGCCGGAGATACGCAGTATTTT. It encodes CASSVAGGRAGDTQYF.

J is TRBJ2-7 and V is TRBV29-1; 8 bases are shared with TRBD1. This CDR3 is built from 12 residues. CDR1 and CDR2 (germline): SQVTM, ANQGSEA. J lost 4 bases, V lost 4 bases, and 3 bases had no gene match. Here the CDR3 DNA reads TGCAGCGTTGCAGGGGGCCGGTACGAGCAGTACTTC. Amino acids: CSVAGGRYEQYF.

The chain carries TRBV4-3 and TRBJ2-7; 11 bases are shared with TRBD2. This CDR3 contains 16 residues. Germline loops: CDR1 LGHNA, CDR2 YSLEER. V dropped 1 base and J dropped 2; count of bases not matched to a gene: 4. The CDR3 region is CASSQVRSGRAYEQYF. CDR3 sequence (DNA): TGCGCCAGCAGCCAAGTCCGTAGCGGGAGGGCCTACGAGCAGTACTTC.

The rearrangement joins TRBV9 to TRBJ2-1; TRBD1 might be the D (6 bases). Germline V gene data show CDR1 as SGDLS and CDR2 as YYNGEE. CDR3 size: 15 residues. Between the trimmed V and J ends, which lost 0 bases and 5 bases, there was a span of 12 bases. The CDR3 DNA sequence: TGTGCCAGCAGCGTAGGGGGGCGAGTGGACAATGAGCAGTTCTTC. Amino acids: CASSVGGRVDNEQFF.

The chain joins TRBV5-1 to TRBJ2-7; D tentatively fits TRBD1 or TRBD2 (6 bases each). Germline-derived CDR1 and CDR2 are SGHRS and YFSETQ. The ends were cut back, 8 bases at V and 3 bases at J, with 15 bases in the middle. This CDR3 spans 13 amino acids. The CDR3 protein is CASGRGQLYEQYF. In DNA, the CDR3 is TGCGCCAGTGGCCGGGGGCAGCTCTACGAGCAGTACTTC.

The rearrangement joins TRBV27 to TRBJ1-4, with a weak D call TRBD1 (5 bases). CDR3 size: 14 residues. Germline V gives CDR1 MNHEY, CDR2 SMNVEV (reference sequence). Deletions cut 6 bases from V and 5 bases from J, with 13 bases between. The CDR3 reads CASRATVQNEKLFF. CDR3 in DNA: TGTGCCAGCAGAGCGACAGTTCAAAATGAAAAACTGTTTTTT.

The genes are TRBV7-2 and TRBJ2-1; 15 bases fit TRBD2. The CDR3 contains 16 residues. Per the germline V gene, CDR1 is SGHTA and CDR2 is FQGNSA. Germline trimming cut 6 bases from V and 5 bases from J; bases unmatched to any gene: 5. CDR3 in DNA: TGTGCCAGCAGGATGGGACTAGCGGGGGGCCACAATGAGCAGTTCTTC. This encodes CASRMGLAGGHNEQFF.

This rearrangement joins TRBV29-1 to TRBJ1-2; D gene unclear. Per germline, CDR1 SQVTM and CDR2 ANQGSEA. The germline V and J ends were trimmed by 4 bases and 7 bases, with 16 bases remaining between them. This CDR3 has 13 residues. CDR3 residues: CSVGIAEEGGYTF. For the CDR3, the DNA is TGCAGCGTTGGGATCGCTGAGGAGGGTGGCTACACCTTC.

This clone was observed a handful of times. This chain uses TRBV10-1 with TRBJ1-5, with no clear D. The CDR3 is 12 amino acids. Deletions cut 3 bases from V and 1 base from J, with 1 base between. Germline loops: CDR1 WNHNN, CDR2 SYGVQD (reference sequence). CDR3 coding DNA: TGCGCCAGCAGTGAAAGCAATCAGCCCCAGCATTTT. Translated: CASSESNQPQHF.

The CDR3 DNA follows: TGTGCCAGCAGCTTGAGGGGGATTAACTATGGCTACACCTTC. It is translated as CASSLRGINYGYTF. The chain uses TRBV5-6 and TRBJ1-2; maybe TRBD1 (6 bases). The V end lost 1 base, the J end lost 1 base, and 8 bases lay between the germline ends. The CDR3 length is 14 residues. Germline V gives CDR1 SGHDT, CDR2 YYEEEE.

The CDR3 nucleotides are TGTGCCAGCTCACCTCTAACCCATTGGCAGGGCTCCTACGAGCAGTACTTC. Encoded protein: CASSPLTHWQGSYEQYF. The rearrangement uses TRBV18 and TRBJ2-7; possibly TRBD1 for D (5 bases). The ends were cut back, 3 bases at V and 0 bases at J, with 18 bases in the middle. The CDR3 loop spans 17 amino acids. Looked up from germline, CDR1 is KGHSH and CDR2 is LQKENI.